Described below is a single TCR beta chain sequence and its context. This sample stems from a study of blood T cell repertoires in COVID-19. Study-level information: Acute and convalescent COVID-19 samples came from the United States, Italy and Spain. PBMCs, B-cell-depleted T cells, or T cells provided the cDNA or gDNA that made up the material.

Under the authors' procedure: Researchers report that nucleated cell counts were estimated from reference gene primer amplification. Clones were sequenced by immunoSEQ multiplex PCR, and TCRdb holds only the in-frame ones, with some missing. V and J calls and clone size are given by that table; D and trimming were obtained from the DNA. Among roughly 100,000 clones listed, more than 80% were seen once. The clonotype originates from a woman in her sixties with acute or convalescent COVID-19. Sequencing was performed on peripheral blood.

This CDR3 reads CASSRGQGYEQYF. The DNA for the CDR3 is TGTGCCAGTAGTAGGGGGCAAGGATACGAGCAGTACTTC. The chain joins TRBV19 to TRBJ2-7, with D possibly being TRBD1 (6 bases). Germline CDR1 reads LNHDA; CDR2 reads SQIVND (reference sequence). Trimming removed 4 bases at V and 4 bases at J, with 11 bases between. The CDR3 runs to 13 residues.